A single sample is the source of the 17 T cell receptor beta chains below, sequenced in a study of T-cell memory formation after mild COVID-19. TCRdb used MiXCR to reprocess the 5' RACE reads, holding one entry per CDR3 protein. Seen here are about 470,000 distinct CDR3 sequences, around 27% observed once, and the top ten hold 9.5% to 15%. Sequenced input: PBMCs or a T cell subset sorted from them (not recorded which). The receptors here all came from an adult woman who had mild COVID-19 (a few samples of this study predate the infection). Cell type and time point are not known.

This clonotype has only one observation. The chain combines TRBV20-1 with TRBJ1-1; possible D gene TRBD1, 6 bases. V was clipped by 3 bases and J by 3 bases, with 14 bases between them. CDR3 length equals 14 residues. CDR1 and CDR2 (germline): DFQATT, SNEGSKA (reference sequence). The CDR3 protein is CSASRTGFDTEAFF. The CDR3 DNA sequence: TGCAGTGCTAGTCGTACAGGGTTCGACACTGAAGCTTTCTTT.

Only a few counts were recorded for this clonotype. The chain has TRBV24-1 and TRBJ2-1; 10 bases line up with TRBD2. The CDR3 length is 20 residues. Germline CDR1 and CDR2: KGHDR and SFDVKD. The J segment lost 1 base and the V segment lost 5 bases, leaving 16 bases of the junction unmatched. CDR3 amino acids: CATSGTAPSGSIVSYNEQFF. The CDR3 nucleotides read TGTGCCACCAGTGGAACGGCCCCTAGCGGGAGTATAGTGTCCTACAATGAGCAGTTCTTC.

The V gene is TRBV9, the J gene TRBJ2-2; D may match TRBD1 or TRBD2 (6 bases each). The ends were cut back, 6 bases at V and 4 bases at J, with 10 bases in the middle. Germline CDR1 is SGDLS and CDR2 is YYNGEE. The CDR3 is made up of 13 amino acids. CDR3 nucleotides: TGTGCCAGCACCACGGGGGCCACCGGGGAGCTGTTTTTT. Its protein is CASTTGATGELFF.

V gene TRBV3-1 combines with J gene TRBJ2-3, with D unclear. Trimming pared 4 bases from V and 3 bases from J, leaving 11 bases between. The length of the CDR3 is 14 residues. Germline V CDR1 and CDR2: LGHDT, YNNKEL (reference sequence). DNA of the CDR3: TGTGCCAGCAGCCGCGCCCTGGGGACAGATACGCAGTATTTT. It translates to CASSRALGTDTQYF.

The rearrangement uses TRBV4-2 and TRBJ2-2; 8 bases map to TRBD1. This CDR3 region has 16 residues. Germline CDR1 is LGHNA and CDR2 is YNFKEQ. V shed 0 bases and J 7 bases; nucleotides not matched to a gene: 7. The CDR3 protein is CASSQDFRGRGGELFF. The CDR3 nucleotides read TGTGCCAGCAGCCAAGATTTCAGGGGGCGCGGCGGGGAGCTGTTTTTT.

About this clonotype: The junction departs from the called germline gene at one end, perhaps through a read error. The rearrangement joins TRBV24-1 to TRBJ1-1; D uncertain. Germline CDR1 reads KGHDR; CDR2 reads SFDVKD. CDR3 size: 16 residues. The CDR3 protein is CATSDFLETPFTEAYF. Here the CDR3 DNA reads TGTGCGACCAGTGATTTCTTGGAGACACCATTCACTGAAGCTTACTTT.

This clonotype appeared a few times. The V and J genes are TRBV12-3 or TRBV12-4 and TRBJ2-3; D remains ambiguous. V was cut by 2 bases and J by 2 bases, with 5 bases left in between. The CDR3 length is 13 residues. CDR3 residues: CASSLSFTDTQYF. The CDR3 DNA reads TGTGCCAGCAGTTTATCTTTCACAGATACGCAGTATTTT.

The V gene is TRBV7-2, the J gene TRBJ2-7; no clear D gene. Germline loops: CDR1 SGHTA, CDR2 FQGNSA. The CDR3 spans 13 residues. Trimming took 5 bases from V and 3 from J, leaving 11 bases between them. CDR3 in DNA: TGTGCCAGCAGCCCCCTCCGGAACTACGAGCAGTACTTC. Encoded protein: CASSPLRNYEQYF.

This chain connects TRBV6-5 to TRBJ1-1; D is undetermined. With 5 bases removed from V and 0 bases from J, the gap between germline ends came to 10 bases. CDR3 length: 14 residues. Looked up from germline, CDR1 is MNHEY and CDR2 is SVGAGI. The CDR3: CASSELLMNTEAFF. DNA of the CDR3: TGTGCCAGCAGTGAGCTCCTCATGAACACTGAAGCTTTCTTT.

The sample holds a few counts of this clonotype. The CDR3 region is CASSTGQLSTDTQYF. The CDR3 DNA sequence: TGTGCCAGCAGCACGGGACAGTTGAGCACAGATACGCAGTATTTT. The chain is built from TRBV5-6 and TRBJ2-3; 7 bases match TRBD1. This CDR3 is built from 15 residues. Trimming took 4 bases from V and 0 from J; bases not matched to a gene: 5. Germline V lookup: CDR1 SGHDT, CDR2 YYEEEE.

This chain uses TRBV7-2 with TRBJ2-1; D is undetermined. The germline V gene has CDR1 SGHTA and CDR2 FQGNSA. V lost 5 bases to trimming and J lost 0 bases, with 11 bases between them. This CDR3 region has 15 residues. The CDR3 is CASSTTYSSYNEQFF. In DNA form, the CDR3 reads TGTGCCAGCAGCACAACCTATTCCTCCTACAATGAGCAGTTCTTC.

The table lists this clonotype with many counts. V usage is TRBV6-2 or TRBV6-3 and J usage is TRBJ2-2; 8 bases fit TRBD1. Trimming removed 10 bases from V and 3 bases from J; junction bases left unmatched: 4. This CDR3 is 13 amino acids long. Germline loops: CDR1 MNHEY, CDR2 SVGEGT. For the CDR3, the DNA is TGTGCCAACGGACAGGGCGACACCGGGGAGCTGTTTTTT. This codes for CANGQGDTGELFF.

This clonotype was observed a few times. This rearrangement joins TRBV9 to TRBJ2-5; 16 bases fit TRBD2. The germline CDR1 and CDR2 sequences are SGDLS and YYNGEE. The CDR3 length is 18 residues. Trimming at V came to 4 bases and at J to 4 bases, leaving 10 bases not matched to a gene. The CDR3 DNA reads TGTGCCAGCAGCCCTACGGGACTAGCGGGGGGGCCTGGAGAGACCCAGTACTTC. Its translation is CASSPTGLAGGPGETQYF.

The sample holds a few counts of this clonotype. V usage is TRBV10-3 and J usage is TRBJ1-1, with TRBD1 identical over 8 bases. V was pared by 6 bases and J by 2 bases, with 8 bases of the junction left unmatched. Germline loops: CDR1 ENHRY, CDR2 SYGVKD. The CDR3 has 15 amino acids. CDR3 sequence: CAIRRGQETNTEAFF. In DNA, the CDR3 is TGTGCCATCAGAAGGGGACAGGAGACTAACACTGAAGCTTTCTTT.

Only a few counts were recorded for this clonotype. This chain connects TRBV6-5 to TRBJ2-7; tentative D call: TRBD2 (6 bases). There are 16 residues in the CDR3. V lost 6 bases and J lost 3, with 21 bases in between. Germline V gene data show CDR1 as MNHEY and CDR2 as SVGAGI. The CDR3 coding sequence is TGTGCCAGCAGGGCCGCGGGGAGGTACGTGGTCTACGAGCAGTACTTC. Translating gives CASRAAGRYVVYEQYF.

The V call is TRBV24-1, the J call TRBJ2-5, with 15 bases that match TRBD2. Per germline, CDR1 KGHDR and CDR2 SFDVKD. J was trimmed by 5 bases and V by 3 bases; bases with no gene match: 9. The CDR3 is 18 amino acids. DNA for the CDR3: TGTGCCACCAGTGATCGAGGACTAGCGGGAGGGCCGATGGAGACCCAGTACTTC. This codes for CATSDRGLAGGPMETQYF.

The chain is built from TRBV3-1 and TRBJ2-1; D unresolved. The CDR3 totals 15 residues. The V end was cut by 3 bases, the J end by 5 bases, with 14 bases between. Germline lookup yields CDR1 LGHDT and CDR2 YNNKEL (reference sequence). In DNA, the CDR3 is TGTGCCAGCAGCCACCCCGGACCCCGTAACAATGAGCAGTTCTTC. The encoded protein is CASSHPGPRNNEQFF.